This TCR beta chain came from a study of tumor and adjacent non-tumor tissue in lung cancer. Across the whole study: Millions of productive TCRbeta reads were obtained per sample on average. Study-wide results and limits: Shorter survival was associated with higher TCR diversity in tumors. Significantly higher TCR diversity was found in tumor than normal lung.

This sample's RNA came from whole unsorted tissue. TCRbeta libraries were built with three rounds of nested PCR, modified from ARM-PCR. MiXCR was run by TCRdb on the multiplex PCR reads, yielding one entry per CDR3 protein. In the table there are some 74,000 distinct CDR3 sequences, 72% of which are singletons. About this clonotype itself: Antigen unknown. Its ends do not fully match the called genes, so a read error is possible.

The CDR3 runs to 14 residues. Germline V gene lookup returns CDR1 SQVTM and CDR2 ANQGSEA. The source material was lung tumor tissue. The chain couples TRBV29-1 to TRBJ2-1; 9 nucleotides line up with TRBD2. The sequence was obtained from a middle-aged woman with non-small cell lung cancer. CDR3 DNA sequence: TGTAGTGTGACTAGCGGTTTTTCTTACAATGACCAGTTCTTC. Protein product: CSVTSGFSYNDQFF.